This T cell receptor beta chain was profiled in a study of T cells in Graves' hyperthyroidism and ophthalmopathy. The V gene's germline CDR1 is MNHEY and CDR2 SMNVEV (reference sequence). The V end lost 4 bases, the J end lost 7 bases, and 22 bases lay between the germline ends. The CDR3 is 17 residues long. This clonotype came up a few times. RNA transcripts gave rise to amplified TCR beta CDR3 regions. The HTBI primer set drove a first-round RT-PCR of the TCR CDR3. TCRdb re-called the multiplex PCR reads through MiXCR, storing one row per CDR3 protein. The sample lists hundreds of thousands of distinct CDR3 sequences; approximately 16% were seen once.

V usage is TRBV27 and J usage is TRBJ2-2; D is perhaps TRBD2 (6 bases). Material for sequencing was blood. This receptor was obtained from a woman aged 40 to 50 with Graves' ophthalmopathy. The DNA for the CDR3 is TGTGCCAGCAGTTCCTCGGGCGGGGCCCTCGGGGGCGGGGAGCTGTTTTTT. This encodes CASSSSGGALGGGELFF.